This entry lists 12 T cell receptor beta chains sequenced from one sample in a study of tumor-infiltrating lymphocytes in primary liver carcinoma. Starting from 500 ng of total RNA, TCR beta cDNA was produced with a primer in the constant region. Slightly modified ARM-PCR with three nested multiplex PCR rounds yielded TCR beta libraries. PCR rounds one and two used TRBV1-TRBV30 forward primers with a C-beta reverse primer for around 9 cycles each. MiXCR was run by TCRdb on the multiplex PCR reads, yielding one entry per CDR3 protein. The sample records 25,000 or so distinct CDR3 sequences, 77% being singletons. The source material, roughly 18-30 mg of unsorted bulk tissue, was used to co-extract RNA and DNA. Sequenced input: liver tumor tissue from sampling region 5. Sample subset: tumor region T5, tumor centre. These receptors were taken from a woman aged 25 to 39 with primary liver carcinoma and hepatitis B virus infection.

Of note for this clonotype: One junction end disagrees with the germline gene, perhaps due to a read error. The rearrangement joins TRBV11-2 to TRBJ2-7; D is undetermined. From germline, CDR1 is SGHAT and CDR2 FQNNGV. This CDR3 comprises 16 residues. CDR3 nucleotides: TGTGCCAGCAGCTCATATCCGGTACCCTACGTCTACAAGCAATACTTC. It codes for CASSSYPVPYVYKQYF.

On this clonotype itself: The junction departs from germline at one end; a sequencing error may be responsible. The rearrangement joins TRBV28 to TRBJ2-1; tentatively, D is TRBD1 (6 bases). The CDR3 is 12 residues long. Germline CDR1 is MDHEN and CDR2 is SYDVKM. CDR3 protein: CASSVTGNEHFF. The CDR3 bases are TGTGCTAGCAGTGTTACAGGGAATGAGCACTTCTTC.

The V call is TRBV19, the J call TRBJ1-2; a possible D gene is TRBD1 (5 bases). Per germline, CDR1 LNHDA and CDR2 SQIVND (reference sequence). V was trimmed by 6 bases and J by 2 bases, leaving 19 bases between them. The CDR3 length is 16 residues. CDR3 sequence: CASSLTRGHENYGYTF. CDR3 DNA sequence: TGTGCCAGTAGCCTAACCCGAGGACACGAGAACTATGGCTACACCTTC.

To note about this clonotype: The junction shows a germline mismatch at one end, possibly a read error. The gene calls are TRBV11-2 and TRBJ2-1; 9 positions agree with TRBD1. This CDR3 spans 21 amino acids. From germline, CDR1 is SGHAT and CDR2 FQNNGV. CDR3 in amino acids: CVSSLEQGARRERGHYNEHFF. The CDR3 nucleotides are TGTGTCAGTAGCTTAGAACAGGGGGCGAGGCGGGAGAGGGGGCACTACAATGAGCATTTCTTC.

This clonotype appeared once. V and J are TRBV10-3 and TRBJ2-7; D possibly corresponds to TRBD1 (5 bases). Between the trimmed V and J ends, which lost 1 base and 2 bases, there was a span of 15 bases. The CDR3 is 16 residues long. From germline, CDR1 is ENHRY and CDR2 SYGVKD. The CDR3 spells CAISEWIVDMTYEQYF. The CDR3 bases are TGTGCCATCAGTGAGTGGATAGTGGACATGACCTACGAGCAGTACTTC.

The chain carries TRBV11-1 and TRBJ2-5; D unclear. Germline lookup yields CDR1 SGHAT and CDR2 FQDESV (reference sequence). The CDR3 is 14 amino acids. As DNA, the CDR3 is TGTATCAGCAGCTGGGCAGGTGGCACTGGGACCCAGTACTTC. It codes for CISSWAGGTGTQYF.

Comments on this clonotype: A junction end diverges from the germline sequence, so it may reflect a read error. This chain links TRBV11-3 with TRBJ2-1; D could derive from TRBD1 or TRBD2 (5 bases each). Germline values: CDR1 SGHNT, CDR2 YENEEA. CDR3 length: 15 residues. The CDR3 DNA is TGTGCCTGCAGACTCGGGGCCCGCTCCTACAATGAGCAGTTCTTC. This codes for CACRLGARSYNEQFF.

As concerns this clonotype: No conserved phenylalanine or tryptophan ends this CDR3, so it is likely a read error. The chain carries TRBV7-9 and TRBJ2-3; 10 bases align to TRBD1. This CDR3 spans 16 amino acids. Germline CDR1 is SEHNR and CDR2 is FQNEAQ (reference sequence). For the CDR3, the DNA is TGTGCCGGCAGCTTCCGGGACAGGGGATACTTAGATACGCAGTATTAT. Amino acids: CAGSFRDRGYLDTQYY.

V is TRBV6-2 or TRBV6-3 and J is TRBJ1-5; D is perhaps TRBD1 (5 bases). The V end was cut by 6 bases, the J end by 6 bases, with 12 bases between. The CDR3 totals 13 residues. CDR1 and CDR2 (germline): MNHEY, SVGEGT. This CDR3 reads CASSYRDGQPQHF. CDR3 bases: TGTGCCAGCAGCTACCGGGACGGTCAGCCCCAGCATTTT.

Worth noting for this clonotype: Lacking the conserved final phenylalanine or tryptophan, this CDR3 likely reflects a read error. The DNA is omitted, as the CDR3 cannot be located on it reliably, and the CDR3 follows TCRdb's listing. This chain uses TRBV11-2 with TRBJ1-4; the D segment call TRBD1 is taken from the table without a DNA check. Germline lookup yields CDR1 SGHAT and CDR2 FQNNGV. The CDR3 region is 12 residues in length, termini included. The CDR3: CASSPWGGKLFS.

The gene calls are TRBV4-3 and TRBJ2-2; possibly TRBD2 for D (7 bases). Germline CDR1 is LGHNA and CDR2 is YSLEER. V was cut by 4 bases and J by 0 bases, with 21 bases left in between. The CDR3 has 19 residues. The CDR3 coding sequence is TGCGCCAGCAGCCTACTAGGGGGAGGGCCTCGTTCGAACACCGGGGAGCTGTTTTTT. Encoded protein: CASSLLGGGPRSNTGELFF.

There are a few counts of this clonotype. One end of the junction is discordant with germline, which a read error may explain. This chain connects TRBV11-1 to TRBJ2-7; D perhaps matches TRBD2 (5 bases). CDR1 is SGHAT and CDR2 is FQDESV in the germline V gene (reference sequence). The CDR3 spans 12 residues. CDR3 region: CASSLAGYERYF. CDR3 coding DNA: TGTGCCAGCAGCCTCGCGGGTTACGAGCGGTACTTC. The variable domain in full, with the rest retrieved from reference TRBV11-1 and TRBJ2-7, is EAEVAQSPRYKITEKSQAVAFWCDPISGHATLYWYRQILGQGPELLVQFQDESVVDDSQLPKDRFSAERLKGVDSTLKIQPAELGDSAMYLCASSLAGYERYFGPGTRLTVT.